These T cell receptor beta chains were read from a single sample in a study of cytomegalovirus exposure and HLA in healthy donors. TCRdb's table, derived via immunoSEQ multiplex PCR, lists solely in-frame clones and lacks some. There are 170,000 or so clones in the sample; over 70% occur only once, and over 3% lies in the top ten. The sequenced material came from PBMCs. The receptors were gathered from a woman between 45 and 65 years old in good health and CMV-seropositive. Each CDR3 is given with its conserved first and last residue. D genes are given only for firm matches. Clone size appears in some rows only: once, few, many, or a class for an expanded clone.

TRBV19	once	TRBJ1-2	TRBD1	TGTGCCAGTAGTATTCCACAGGGGAACTATGGCTACACCTTC	CASSIPQGNYGYTF
TRBV28	.	TRBJ2-7	.	TGTGCCAGCAGCCCACCCCGGTACGAATACTACGAGCAGTACTTC	CASSPPRYEYYEQYF
TRBV5-4	.	TRBJ2-2	.	TGTGCCAGCAGCTTAGAACGGGGCACCGGGGAGCTGTTTTTT	CASSLERGTGELFF
TRBV28	.	TRBJ1-2	.	TGTGCCAGCAGTTCCCAGGGATACGGCTACACCTTC	CASSSQGYGYTF
TRBV29-1	.	TRBJ2-3	TRBD2	TGCAGCGTCGATAGGCGGGGGGAGAGAAATACGCAGTATTTT	CSVDRRGERNTQYF
TRBV21-1	.	TRBJ1-1	.	TGTGCCAGCACCAGTGCGGACACTGAAGCTTTCTTT	CASTSADTEAFF
TRBV29-1	.	TRBJ2-7	TRBD1	TGCAGCGTTCTCTGGGCAGGGGGTGCCTACGAGCAGTACTTC	CSVLWAGGAYEQYF
TRBV7-7	.	TRBJ2-2	TRBD1	TGTGCTAGCAGTTCCGGGACAGGATTCACCGGGGAGCTGTTTTTT	CASSSGTGFTGELFF
TRBV2	.	TRBJ2-3	TRBD2	TGTGCCAGCAGTCCGACTAGCGGGGGGCGCACAGATACGCAGTATTTT	CASSPTSGGRTDTQYF
TRBV5-1	.	TRBJ2-4	TRBD2	TGCGCCAGCAGCTCGGGACTAGCGGGAGTCGGGGTCCAAGACAGTCAGTACTTC	CASSSGLAGVGVQDSQYF
TRBV4-3	.	TRBJ2-1	TRBD1	TGCGCCAGCAGCCAAGATACTTGGGACAGGGGATACAATGAGCAGTTCTTC	CASSQDTWDRGYNEQFF
TRBV7-7	.	TRBJ2-1	TRBD2	TGTGCTAGCAGCAGGACTAGCTGGAATGAGCAGTTCTTC	CASSRTSWNEQFF
TRBV6-5	.	TRBJ1-5	.	TGTGCCAGCAGCAACGGCGGGGGCCGGCATCAGCCCCAGCATTTT	CASSNGGGRHQPQHF
TRBV28	.	TRBJ1-4	.	TGTGCCAGCAGTGCCCCTAGGGACACCCCCAATGAAAAACTGTTTTTT	CASSAPRDTPNEKLFF
TRBV7-9	.	TRBJ2-3	TRBD2	TGTGCCAGCAGCTTTTTAGCGGGAGGGGTAGATACGCAGTATTTT	CASSFLAGGVDTQYF
TRBV2	few	TRBJ2-3	.	TGTGCCAGCAGCGAAGGAGGACACATTACAGACACAGATACGCAGTATTTT	CASSEGGHITDTDTQYF
TRBV7-2	few	TRBJ1-1	TRBD1	TGTGCCAGCAGCCCACGACTGACAGGGCTGAACACTGAAGCTTTCTTT	CASSPRLTGLNTEAFF
TRBV30	.	TRBJ1-6	.	TGTGCCTGGAGTGTAAGGGGAAGTCCAATAGAGTCACCCCTCCACTTT	CAWSVRGSPIESPLHF
TRBV2	.	TRBJ1-5	.	TGTGCCAGCACACAGGTGCTGAATCAGCCCCAGCATTTT	CASTQVLNQPQHF
TRBV12-5	.	TRBJ2-3	TRBD1	TGTGCTAGTGGTTTCACCCGACAGGGAACCACAGATACGCAGTATTTT	CASGFTRQGTTDTQYF
TRBV9	.	TRBJ2-2	TRBD2	TGTGCCAGCAGCGTAGATGGTAGCGGGGGGCCCGGGGAGCTGTTTTTT	CASSVDGSGGPGELFF
TRBV2	.	TRBJ1-2	TRBD1	TGTGCCAGCAGTGAACAGGGGGCGCGGTTTTACACCTTC	CASSEQGARFYTF
TRBV6-1	.	TRBJ1-4	.	TGTGCCACCCAGGTTTCAGCAGTCGAAGAGAAACTGTTTTTT	CATQVSAVEEKLFF
TRBV7-3	few	TRBJ1-5	.	TGTGCCAGCAGCTTAAACAGGGAGTATCAGCCCCAGCATTTT	CASSLNREYQPQHF
TRBV14	.	TRBJ1-1	.	TGTGCCAGCAGCCATACAGGACAGGAAGCTTTCTTT	CASSHTGQEAFF
TRBV6-4	.	TRBJ2-5	TRBD2	TGTGCCAGAGGTAGCGGGAGGGCCCGTCGGGGATGGACCCAGTACTTC	CARGSGRARRGWTQYF
TRBV11-3	.	TRBJ2-3	.	TGTGCCAGCAGCTTAGAAAGCCGCACAGATACGCAGTATTTT	CASSLESRTDTQYF
TRBV5-1	once	TRBJ2-3	.	TGCGCCAGCAGCGCAGCGGGCACTTCTAGCACAGATACGCAGTATTTT	CASSAAGTSSTDTQYF
TRBV19	.	TRBJ2-7	.	TGTGCCAGTAGTATAGGTCCAGGGGGGTACGAGCAGTACTTC	CASSIGPGGYEQYF
TRBV4-3	.	TRBJ1-3	.	TGCGCCAGCAGTCCCTCGGGGGGTCCCTACTCTGGAAACACCATATATTTT	CASSPSGGPYSGNTIYF
TRBV10-3	.	TRBJ1-2	TRBD1	TGTGCCATCAAACCCGACAGGGGTGCTGCCTATGGCTACACCTTC	CAIKPDRGAAYGYTF
TRBV19	.	TRBJ2-5	TRBD1	TGTGCCAGTAGTATAGGGGGACGACAGGGAGCACAAGAGACCCAGTACTTC	CASSIGGRQGAQETQYF
TRBV28	.	TRBJ2-1	TRBD1	TGTGCCAGCAGTCTCAACAGGGGACGACAGCAGTTCTTC	CASSLNRGRQQFF
TRBV6-1	.	TRBJ1-2	TRBD1	TGTGCCAGCAGTGAATTAGGGACAGGACGACTCTATGGCTACACCTTC	CASSELGTGRLYGYTF
TRBV5-1	.	TRBJ2-7	TRBD1	TGCGCCAGCAGCTCTCAGGGGGCCAGCTACGAGCAGTACTTC	CASSSQGASYEQYF
TRBV19	.	TRBJ2-1	.	TGTGCCAGTAGTTCATGGGTCGGTGGCAGGTCCCCTTACAATGAGCAGTTCTTC	CASSSWVGGRSPYNEQFF
TRBV6-1	.	TRBJ1-1	TRBD1	TGTGCCAGCAGACTTACAGGGGGCGCGGACACTGAAGCTTTCTTT	CASRLTGGADTEAFF
TRBV5-1	.	TRBJ2-7	.	TGCGCCAGCAGCTTGGTCCCCTTTGCCTACGAGCAGTACTTC	CASSLVPFAYEQYF
TRBV7-7	.	TRBJ2-3	TRBD2	TGTGCTAGCAGCTTAGCGGGAGGAGATACAGATACGCAGTATTTT	CASSLAGGDTDTQYF
TRBV29-1	.	TRBJ2-1	.	TGCAGCGTAGTCGTTAGCTCCTACAATGAGCAGTTCTTC	CSVVVSSYNEQFF
TRBV6-5	.	TRBJ2-1	TRBD2	TGTGCCAGCAGTTACCTGACTAGCGGGAAGGGTGAGCAGTTCTTC	CASSYLTSGKGEQFF
TRBV7-9	.	TRBJ2-1	.	TGTGCCAGCAGCTCACAAGGGGGGGGAGATGAGCAGTTCTTC	CASSSQGGGDEQFF
TRBV7-2	.	TRBJ1-5	.	TGTGCCAGCAGCTTAACCGGTGGAGGGGTCGGGCAGCCCCAGCATTTT	CASSLTGGGVGQPQHF
TRBV15	.	TRBJ2-7	.	TGTGCCACCAGCAGAGACAGGGCCACCTACGAGCAGTACTTC	CATSRDRATYEQYF
TRBV4-3	.	TRBJ2-1	.	TGCGCCAGCAGCCAAGATCGGACATTAAACAATGAGCAGTTCTTC	CASSQDRTLNNEQFF
TRBV4-3	.	TRBJ1-2	.	TGCGCCAGCAGCCAAGATCTTTTAAGCAGGGATCATGGCTACACCTTC	CASSQDLLSRDHGYTF
TRBV5-4	.	TRBJ2-7	TRBD1	TGTGCCAGCAGCTTGCACAGGGGAAACGAGCAGTACTTC	CASSLHRGNEQYF
TRBV5-1	.	TRBJ2-7	.	TGCGCCAGTGGGCGGGACAGCACCTACGAGCAGTACTTC	CASGRDSTYEQYF
TRBV6-5	.	TRBJ2-7	TRBD2	TGTGCCAGCAGTTACTCGATAAGCGGGAGCTCCTACGAGCAGTACTTC	CASSYSISGSSYEQYF
TRBV7-3	.	TRBJ1-1	TRBD1	TGTGCCAGCAGCTTAACCGGGACAGGTAGAGCTTTCTTT	CASSLTGTGRAFF
TRBV20-1	few	TRBJ2-7	.	TGCAGTGCCCCCCTTTACGAGCAGTACTTC	CSAPLYEQYF
TRBV18	.	TRBJ1-2	TRBD1	TGTGCCAGCTCACCTCAACAGGGGGAATCTAACTATGGCTACACCTTC	CASSPQQGESNYGYTF
TRBV7-3	once	TRBJ2-1	TRBD2	TGTGCCAGCAGCTTGCTAGCGGGAGGGCCTGGTGAGCAGTTCTTC	CASSLLAGGPGEQFF
TRBV9	.	TRBJ2-5	TRBD2	TGTGCCAGCAGCGTAGAGCCTAGCGGGGGGGCTCTGGGAGAGACCCAGTACTTC	CASSVEPSGGALGETQYF
TRBV30	.	TRBJ2-1	TRBD2	TGTGCCTGGAGTGCCGGGACTAGTCGAGTCTTC	CAWSAGTSRVF
TRBV7-2	.	TRBJ2-2	TRBD2	TGTGCCAGCAGCTTCTTAGCGGGACTCAACACCGGGGAGCTGTTTTTT	CASSFLAGLNTGELFF
TRBV11-2	.	TRBJ1-5	.	TGTGCCAGCAGCTTATCCACAGGGACACAGCCCCAGCATTTT	CASSLSTGTQPQHF
TRBV9	.	TRBJ2-3	.	TGTGCCAGCAGCCAGGGGGGACTTTCCACAGATACGCAGTATTTT	CASSQGGLSTDTQYF
TRBV7-6	.	TRBJ1-1	.	TGTGCCAGCAGCTTATCCGGACAGCTAAGCACTGAAGCTTTCTTT	CASSLSGQLSTEAFF
TRBV6-6	.	TRBJ2-5	TRBD1	TGTGCCAGCAGCCCACAGGGGCAAGAGACCCAGTACTTC	CASSPQGQETQYF